The present entry profiles one TCR beta chain with its context. Its antigen is not identified. This sample is part of a study of T cell responses to AZD1222 COVID-19 vaccine. Regarding the study as a whole: Baseline testing showed seropositivity in only five or six AZD1222 recipients. Repertoire collection took place solely once the T cell response had peaked. Vaccine-related CD4 TCRs covered spike, predominating at 160-218 and 743-854. Spike-specific TCR breadth and depth were elevated following two AZD1222 doses.

TCRdb's table, derived via immunoSEQ multiplex PCR, lists solely in-frame clones and lacks some. The data show more than 140,000 clones, roughly 88% seen once. The V segment lost 0 bases and the J segment 7 bases; nucleotides outside the gene matches: 7. The germline V gene encodes CDR1 GTSNPN and CDR2 SVGIG (reference sequence). There are 15 residues in the CDR3. This clonotype was sampled from an adult in good health. J is TRBJ2-1 and V is TRBV30; 9 bases are shared with TRBD1. The sample in question was peripheral blood, obtained on day 0 of AZD1222 vaccination. CDR3 amino acids: CAWSVRDRVRNEQFF. In DNA, the CDR3 is TGTGCCTGGAGTGTCCGGGACAGGGTTAGGAATGAGCAGTTCTTC. The variable domain in full, with the rest retrieved from reference TRBV30 and TRBJ2-1, is SQTIHQWPATLVQPVGSPLSLECTVEGTSNPNLYWYRQAAGRGLQLLFYSVGIGQISSEVPQNLSASRPQDRQFILSSKKLLLSDSGFYLCAWSVRDRVRNEQFFGPGTRLTVL.